This TCR beta chain was captured in a study of Graves' ophthalmopathy and Graves' hyperthyroidism. For the study at large: Untreated patients at initial diagnosis provided peripheral blood. Regarding the study as a whole: Appearing in blood as well were most expanded thyroid clonotypes above 0.001 frequency.

The V and J ends lost 2 bases and 3 bases respectively, with 14 bases between them. Germline assignment: CDR1 DFQATT and CDR2 SNEGSKA (reference sequence). This CDR3 comprises 14 residues. Amplifying from RNA transcripts, the study obtained TCR beta CDR3 regions. Following a first-round RT-PCR that used HTBI primers, a second-round multiplex PCR was carried out. TCRdb reprocessed the multiplex PCR reads with MiXCR, giving one entry per CDR3 protein. The sample includes fewer than 650,000 distinct CDR3 sequences, 22% seen only once; the top ten take approximately 6.9%. Being free of ophthalmopathy for 18 months of follow-up defined stable hyperthyroidism. Fresh peripheral blood, about 10 ml, was the PBMC source. In its sample, this clonotype was seen many times. The antigen is unknown.

The gene calls are TRBV20-1 and TRBJ2-7; D not certain. Source material: peripheral blood. This receptor was obtained from a woman between 18 and 29 years old with stable Graves' hyperthyroidism. Some clones in this sample may be carry-over from other donors' samples. CDR3 region: CSARWSGLDYEQYF. Here the CDR3 DNA reads TGCAGTGCTAGATGGAGTGGGCTGGACTACGAGCAGTACTTC.